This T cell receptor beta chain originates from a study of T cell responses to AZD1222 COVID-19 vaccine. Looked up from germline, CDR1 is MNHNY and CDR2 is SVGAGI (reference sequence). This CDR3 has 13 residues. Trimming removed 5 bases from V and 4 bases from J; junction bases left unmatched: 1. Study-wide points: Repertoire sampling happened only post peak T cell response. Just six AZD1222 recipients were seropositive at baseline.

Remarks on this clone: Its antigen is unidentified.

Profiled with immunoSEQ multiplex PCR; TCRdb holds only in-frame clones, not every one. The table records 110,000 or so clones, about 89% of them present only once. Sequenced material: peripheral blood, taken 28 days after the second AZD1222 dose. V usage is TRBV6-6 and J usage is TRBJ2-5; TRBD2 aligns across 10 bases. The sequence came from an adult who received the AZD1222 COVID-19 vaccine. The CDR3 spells CASSLAGAETQYF. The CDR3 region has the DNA TGTGCCAGCAGTCTAGCGGGAGCAGAGACCCAGTACTTC.